The rows below give T cell receptor beta chains drawn from one sample of a study of metastatic and nonmetastatic thyroid tumors. With MiXCR, TCRdb called clones anew from the PCR reads. The sample shows about 48,000 clones, 22% of them seen only once. The sequenced sample consisted of blood. Receptors originate from a male donor with papillary thyroid cancer or a benign thyroid nodule (not recorded which). Some clones in this sample may be carry-over from other donors' samples. Both conserved end residues are part of each CDR3. Each record gives: clone size, D gene, V gene, CDR3 length, J gene, CDR3 protein, CDR3 DNA. A D gene is named only where the DNA matches it firmly. Where a row states a size, it is once, few, many or the class of an expanded clone; other rows omit it.

clone_size: few; d_call: TRBD1; v_call: TRBV10-3; cdr3_length: 15; j_call: TRBJ2-7; cdr3_aa: CAISLRQGGIYEQYF; cdr3_nt: TGTGCCATCAGTTTACGACAGGGGGGGATCTACGAGCAGTACTTC
clone_size: many; d_call: -; v_call: TRBV12-3/TRBV12-4; cdr3_length: 15; j_call: TRBJ2-2; cdr3_aa: CASSTNRPNTGELFF; cdr3_nt: TGTGCCAGCAGCACTAATCGACCGAACACCGGGGAGCTGTTTTTT
clone_size: many; d_call: -; v_call: TRBV19; cdr3_length: 13; j_call: TRBJ2-3; cdr3_aa: CASSVRTTDTQYF; cdr3_nt: TGTGCCAGTAGTGTCAGGACTACAGATACGCAGTATTTT
clone_size: many; d_call: -; v_call: TRBV5-4; cdr3_length: 17; j_call: TRBJ2-7; cdr3_aa: CASSLAGVGRGTYEQYF; cdr3_nt: TGTGCCAGCAGCTTGGCCGGAGTAGGCAGGGGGACTTACGAGCAGTACTTC
clone_size: -; d_call: TRBD1; v_call: TRBV18; cdr3_length: 17; j_call: TRBJ1-1; cdr3_aa: CASSPRTRTGLGTEAFF; cdr3_nt: TGTGCCAGCTCACCCAGAACTCGGACAGGGTTGGGCACTGAAGCTTTCTTT
clone_size: many; d_call: -; v_call: TRBV18; cdr3_length: 14; j_call: TRBJ1-1; cdr3_aa: CASSPGMANTEAFF; cdr3_nt: TGTGCCAGCTCACCAGGGATGGCGAACACTGAAGCTTTCTTT
clone_size: many; d_call: TRBD2; v_call: TRBV27; cdr3_length: 16; j_call: TRBJ2-3; cdr3_aa: CASSRLGGTRTDTQYF; cdr3_nt: TGTGCCAGCAGCCGCCTGGGGGGGACCCGCACAGATACGCAGTATTTT
clone_size: many; d_call: -; v_call: TRBV11-3; cdr3_length: 13; j_call: TRBJ1-1; cdr3_aa: CASSWREGGEAFF; cdr3_nt: TGTGCCAGCAGCTGGAGGGAGGGGGGCGAAGCTTTCTTT
clone_size: -; d_call: TRBD1; v_call: TRBV7-2; cdr3_length: 16; j_call: TRBJ2-1; cdr3_aa: CASSLATGQGANQQFF; cdr3_nt: TGTGCCAGCAGCTTAGCCACCGGACAGGGGGCAAATCAGCAGTTCTTC
clone_size: -; d_call: -; v_call: TRBV11-2; cdr3_length: 17; j_call: TRBJ2-3; cdr3_aa: CASSLLAWDPPTGTQYF; cdr3_nt: TGTGCCAGCAGCCTGCTAGCGTGGGACCCCCCCACAGGTACGCAGTATTTT
clone_size: many; d_call: -; v_call: TRBV29-1; cdr3_length: 13; j_call: TRBJ2-3; cdr3_aa: CSVEDRVTDTQYF; cdr3_nt: TGCAGCGTTGAAGATCGGGTTACAGATACGCAGTATTTT
clone_size: many; d_call: TRBD2; v_call: TRBV9; cdr3_length: 18; j_call: TRBJ2-2; cdr3_aa: CASSVALAGGLNTGELFF; cdr3_nt: TGTGCCAGCAGCGTAGCACTAGCGGGAGGCCTGAACACCGGGGAGCTGTTTTTT
clone_size: many; d_call: TRBD1; v_call: TRBV10-3; cdr3_length: 18; j_call: TRBJ1-2; cdr3_aa: CAISEVSGQGAAEYGYTF; cdr3_nt: TGTGCCATCAGTGAGGTATCGGGACAGGGGGCGGCTGAGTATGGCTACACCTTC
clone_size: -; d_call: -; v_call: TRBV5-1; cdr3_length: 16; j_call: TRBJ2-2; cdr3_aa: CASTPGVARNTGELFF; cdr3_nt: TGCGCCAGCACCCCTGGAGTAGCGAGGAACACCGGGGAGCTGTTTTTT
clone_size: -; d_call: -; v_call: TRBV20-1; cdr3_length: 13; j_call: TRBJ1-3; cdr3_aa: CSARETSGNTIYF; cdr3_nt: TGCAGTGCTAGAGAGACGTCTGGAAACACCATATATTTT
clone_size: many; d_call: -; v_call: TRBV6-1; cdr3_length: 16; j_call: TRBJ2-2; cdr3_aa: CASGRLPHQNTGELFF; cdr3_nt: TGTGCCAGCGGTCGCCTGCCACACCAGAACACCGGGGAGCTGTTTTTT
clone_size: many; d_call: -; v_call: TRBV30; cdr3_length: 14; j_call: TRBJ1-2; cdr3_aa: CAWSFTTDGYGYTF; cdr3_nt: TGTGCCTGGAGTTTCACGACAGATGGATATGGCTACACCTTC
clone_size: few; d_call: -; v_call: TRBV11-2; cdr3_length: 15; j_call: TRBJ1-4; cdr3_aa: CANSFQRQSSEKLFF; cdr3_nt: TGTGCTAACAGCTTCCAGCGACAGTCTAGTGAAAAACTGTTTTTT
clone_size: once; d_call: -; v_call: TRBV5-1; cdr3_length: 17; j_call: TRBJ2-7; cdr3_aa: CASSLKSSGSFIRTRNF; cdr3_nt: TGCGCCAGCAGCTTGAAGTCGTCAGGGTCGTTTATCCGTACTAGGAACTTC
clone_size: many; d_call: -; v_call: TRBV7-6; cdr3_length: 17; j_call: TRBJ2-5; cdr3_aa: CASSLVGSATTQETQYF; cdr3_nt: TGTGCCAGCAGCTTAGTGGGGTCGGCTACAACACAAGAGACCCAGTACTTC
clone_size: many; d_call: TRBD1; v_call: TRBV28; cdr3_length: 17; j_call: TRBJ2-6; cdr3_aa: CASSSLTGGDGANVLTF; cdr3_nt: TGTGCCAGCAGTTCCTTGACAGGGGGCGATGGGGCCAACGTTCTGACTTTC
clone_size: few; d_call: -; v_call: TRBV4-1; cdr3_length: 16; j_call: TRBJ1-2; cdr3_aa: CASSQDGAGANYGYTF; cdr3_nt: TGCGCCAGCAGCCAAGATGGTGCGGGAGCAAACTATGGCTACACCTTC
clone_size: many; d_call: TRBD1; v_call: TRBV6-1; cdr3_length: 16; j_call: TRBJ1-2; cdr3_aa: CASSEVGQGKNYGYTF; cdr3_nt: TGTGCCAGCAGTGAAGTAGGACAGGGAAAGAACTATGGCTACACCTTC
clone_size: -; d_call: -; v_call: TRBV25-1; cdr3_length: 13; j_call: TRBJ2-7; cdr3_aa: CASRETNTHEQYF; cdr3_nt: TGTGCCAGTCGTGAGACCAACACCCACGAGCAGTACTTC
clone_size: -; d_call: -; v_call: TRBV30; cdr3_length: 13; j_call: TRBJ2-1; cdr3_aa: CAWRGNHYNEQFF; cdr3_nt: TGTGCCTGGAGGGGGAACCACTACAATGAGCAGTTCTTC